These 32 T cell receptor beta chains originate from one sample sequenced in a study of technical replicates of blood from several donors. Libraries were prepared by immunoSEQ multiplex PCR; TCRdb keeps only in-frame clonotypes and omits some of them. The sample shows approximately 75,000 clones, around 95% of them seen only once. Sequencing was done on a sample of T cells isolated from PBMCs. The origin of the receptors is a human donor in good health.

The chain uses TRBV18 and TRBJ1-4; TRBD1 matches 7 bases. Germline values: CDR1 KGHSH, CDR2 LQKENI. J gave up 6 bases and V 6 bases, and 7 bases lay outside the gene matches. CDR3 length equals 14 residues. CDR3 DNA sequence: TGTGCCAGCTCCAACAGGGGAGGAGATGAAAAACTGTTTTTT. It codes for CASSNRGGDEKLFF.

The V gene is TRBV5-6, the J gene TRBJ1-5; the D is unclear. The CDR3 sequence is 13 residues long. V was pared by 4 bases and J by 6 bases, with 11 bases between. Germline V gene lookup returns CDR1 SGHDT and CDR2 YYEEEE. CDR3 nucleotides: TGTGCCAGCAGCCCCAGACACGTTCAGCCCCAGCATTTT. Amino acid sequence: CASSPRHVQPQHF.

This chain links TRBV6-6 with TRBJ2-7; D perhaps matches TRBD2 (6 bases). This CDR3 comprises 15 residues. In germline, CDR1 is MNHNY, CDR2 SVGAGI (reference sequence). Trimming shortened V by 2 bases and J by 0 bases, and 11 bases separated the two germline ends. Here the CDR3 DNA reads TGTGCCAGCAGTTACAGCGGGCCAAACTCCTACGAGCAGTACTTC. Translation gives CASSYSGPNSYEQYF.

The chain recombines TRBV19 with TRBJ2-7, with 8 positions matching TRBD1. This CDR3 region has 17 residues. Germline CDR1 LNHDA, CDR2 SQIVND (reference sequence). Germline trimming cut 5 bases from V and 4 bases from J; bases unmatched to any gene: 16. The CDR3 here is CASSALQMTGVGYEQYF. In nucleotides, the CDR3 is TGTGCCAGTAGTGCGCTACAAATGACAGGGGTGGGATACGAGCAGTACTTC.

For the CDR3, the DNA is TGTGCCAGCAGTTCTTGGGCGCATAGGTCAGATAGGTCCTACAATGAGCAGTTCTTC. It yields the protein CASSSWAHRSDRSYNEQFF. The chain is built from TRBV27 and TRBJ2-1; D is undetermined. Germline CDR1 reads MNHEY; CDR2 reads SMNVEV (reference sequence). The CDR3 is 19 amino acids. The V end was cut by 4 bases, the J end by 1 base, with 23 bases between.

This sequence joins TRBV15 and TRBJ1-2, with D uncertain. Trimming left V 0 bases short and J 4 bases short, with 9 bases between. The length of the CDR3 is 14 residues. The germline V gene has CDR1 LNHNV and CDR2 YYDKDF (reference sequence). The CDR3 bases are TGTGCCACCAGCAGAGATGCGGGGTTCTATGGCTACACCTTC. Translated, it gives CATSRDAGFYGYTF.

The J gene is TRBJ1-3, the V gene TRBV18; 9 nucleotides align to TRBD1. Trimming removed 3 bases from V and 0 bases from J; junction bases left unmatched: 3. The V gene's germline CDR1 is KGHSH and CDR2 LQKENI. The CDR3 is 16 residues long. The CDR3: CASSPTGGFSGNTIYF. The CDR3 nucleotides are TGTGCCAGCTCACCCACAGGGGGCTTCTCTGGAAACACCATATATTTT.

The count of this clone is one. The J gene is TRBJ2-7, the V gene TRBV6-5; 9 nucleotides match TRBD1. Per the germline V gene, CDR1 is MNHEY and CDR2 is SVGAGI. V shed 7 bases, J shed 10 bases, and the junction held 14 bases outside the gene matches. The CDR3 is 14 amino acids. CDR3 amino acids: CASTEPGQGTLQYF. The CDR3 coding sequence is TGTGCCAGCACTGAACCGGGACAGGGAACTCTCCAGTACTTC.

This clone showed up just once. CDR3 DNA sequence: TGTGCCAGCAGCGTTCGGGACTCCCAAGAGACCCAGTACTTC. It specifies CASSVRDSQETQYF. The rearrangement joins TRBV7-9 to TRBJ2-5, with a possible D match to TRBD2 (6 bases). V was cut by 5 bases and J by 1 base, with 11 bases left in between. This CDR3 has 14 amino acids. The V gene's germline CDR1 is SEHNR and CDR2 FQNEAQ (reference sequence).

V usage is TRBV7-3 and J usage is TRBJ2-3; D perhaps matches TRBD1 (5 bases). V shed 5 bases and J shed 0 bases, with 15 bases lying between them. The V gene's germline CDR1 is SGHTA and CDR2 FQGTGA. The CDR3 has 16 residues. The CDR3 is CASSPVGQGSTDTQYF. The CDR3 bases are TGTGCCAGCAGCCCAGTGGGGCAGGGTAGCACAGATACGCAGTATTTT.

This clone was recorded once. In DNA form, the CDR3 reads TGCGCCAGCAGCTATCAAAATGAGCAGTTCTTC. Amino acids: CASSYQNEQFF. V gene TRBV5-1 combines with J gene TRBJ2-1; no definite D call. CDR1 and CDR2 (germline): SGHRS, YFSETQ. Trimming cost V 3 bases and J 7 bases, with 5 bases left between them. The CDR3 consists of 11 residues.

This chain's CDR3 is CASSLTGSWETQYF. For the CDR3, the DNA is TGTGCCAGCAGCTTGACAGGGAGCTGGGAGACCCAGTACTTC. This chain uses TRBV7-2 with TRBJ2-5, with 7 bases matching TRBD1. Germline V gene data show CDR1 as SGHTA and CDR2 as FQGNSA. The CDR3 runs 14 residues. V lost 3 bases, J lost 5 bases, and 6 bases stayed unmatched.

V gene TRBV9 combines with J gene TRBJ2-7; 7 bases match TRBD1. After removal of 3 bases from V and 1 base from J, the junction contained 4 bases not matched to a gene. Germline lookup yields CDR1 SGDLS and CDR2 YYNGEE. This CDR3 comprises 14 residues. The CDR3, as DNA: TGTGCCAGCAGCGGGGACAGTCGGTCCTACGAGCAGTACTTC. Amino acid sequence: CASSGDSRSYEQYF.

The chain recombines TRBV13 with TRBJ2-1; 16 bases agree with TRBD2. J gave up 9 bases and V 5 bases, and 7 bases lay outside the gene matches. CDR1 and CDR2 from the germline V gene are PRHDT and FYEKMQ (reference sequence). This CDR3 spans 16 amino acids. In DNA, the CDR3 is TGTGCCAGCAGCCTGGGACTAGCGGGAGGGCCTGGTGAGCAGTTCTTC. Translating it yields CASSLGLAGGPGEQFF. Variable domain in full (rest from reference TRBV13 and TRBJ2-1): AAGVIQSPRHLIKEKRETATLKCYPIPRHDTVYWYQQGPGQDPQFLISFYEKMQSDKGSIPDRFSAQQFSDYHSELNMSSLELGDSALYFCASSLGLAGGPGEQFFGPGTRLTVL.

This clone was detected only once. One end of the junction is discordant with germline, which a read error may explain. V is TRBV5-4 and J is TRBJ1-1, with a tentative D call TRBD1 (6 bases). CDR1 SGHNT and CDR2 YYREEE come from the germline V gene (reference sequence). The CDR3 length is 14 residues. This CDR3 is CASRLGAGGAEAFF. The CDR3 DNA sequence: TGTGCCAGCAGGTTGGGGGCTGGAGGGGCTGAAGCTTTCTTT.

The chain has TRBV18 and TRBJ2-5; TRBD2 agrees at 12 bases. The germline V gene encodes CDR1 KGHSH and CDR2 LQKENI. The CDR3 runs 18 residues. V gave up 3 bases and J gave up 2 bases; unmatched junction bases: 10. The DNA for the CDR3 is TGTGCCAGCTCACCCTGGACTAGCGGGACGGGGGCTCAAGAGACCCAGTACTTC. As protein: CASSPWTSGTGAQETQYF.

The chain combines TRBV7-2 with TRBJ2-7; 8 nucleotides line up with TRBD2. Per the germline V gene, CDR1 is SGHTA and CDR2 is FQGNSA. Losses at the gene ends were 5 bases for V and 0 bases for J; bases not matched to a gene: 9. CDR3 size: 16 residues. The CDR3 sequence is CASSPALAGPSYEQYF. In nucleotides, the CDR3 is TGTGCCAGCAGCCCAGCCCTAGCGGGCCCCTCCTACGAGCAGTACTTC.

This chain connects TRBV28 to TRBJ1-5; a weak D match, TRBD1 (5 bases). Trimming took 6 bases from V and 7 from J, leaving 13 bases between them. CDR3 length equals 13 residues. The germline gives CDR1 MDHEN, CDR2 SYDVKM. CDR3 in amino acids: CASSSSGYQPQHF. CDR3 DNA sequence: TGTGCCAGCAGCTCATCAGGGTACCAGCCCCAGCATTTT.

V and J are TRBV6-5 and TRBJ1-5; TRBD1 agrees at 8 bases. V shed 2 bases and J 9 bases; nucleotides not matched to a gene: 9. CDR1 and CDR2 from the germline V gene are MNHEY and SVGAGI. The CDR3 sequence is 15 residues long. CDR3 amino acids: CASSYTQGAEGPQHF. CDR3 sequence (DNA): TGTGCCAGCAGTTACACGCAGGGGGCTGAGGGGCCCCAGCATTTT.

The V call is TRBV7-6, the J call TRBJ2-3; D gene uncertain. Trimming stripped 0 bases from V and 4 bases from J, with 5 bases between. Germline-derived CDR1 and CDR2 are SGHVS and FNYEAQ. The CDR3 is 13 residues long. The CDR3 DNA follows: TGTGCCAGCAGCTTAGCGAGCGCAGATACGCAGTATTTT. Amino acid sequence: CASSLASADTQYF.

The chain joins TRBV5-1 to TRBJ2-3, with 9 bases that match TRBD1. The CDR3 has 14 amino acids. The germline CDR1 and CDR2 sequences are SGHRS and YFSETQ. With V trimmed by 5 bases and J by 0 bases, 1 base remained unmatched. The CDR3: CASRGTGSTDTQYF. The CDR3 bases are TGCGCCAGCAGGGGGACAGGGAGCACAGATACGCAGTATTTT.

This chain connects TRBV6-4 to TRBJ2-1; TRBD2 aligns across 12 bases. CDR3 length equals 15 residues. Per the germline V gene, CDR1 is MRHNA and CDR2 is SNTAGT. Trimming at V came to 7 bases and at J to 4 bases, leaving 5 bases not matched to a gene. The CDR3 reads CASTGLAGKYNEQFF. CDR3 DNA: TGTGCCAGCACCGGACTAGCGGGGAAATACAATGAGCAGTTCTTC.

This chain links TRBV5-6 with TRBJ2-7; no clear D gene. This CDR3 is built from 11 residues. CDR1 and CDR2 (germline): SGHDT, YYEEEE. Trimming removed 3 bases at V and 2 bases at J, with 3 bases between. CDR3 in amino acids: CASSSPYEQYF. The CDR3 DNA sequence: TGTGCCAGCAGCTCTCCCTACGAGCAGTACTTC.

This chain connects TRBV18 to TRBJ1-1; TRBD1 matches 7 bases. In germline, CDR1 is KGHSH, CDR2 LQKENI. The V and J ends lost 3 bases and 0 bases, in that order; junction bases with no gene match: 4. This CDR3 is 15 amino acids long. The CDR3: CASSPPGTVNTEAFF. CDR3 nucleotides: TGTGCCAGCTCACCCCCCGGGACAGTGAACACTGAAGCTTTCTTT.

The chain joins TRBV2 to TRBJ2-1; a possible D gene is TRBD2 (5 bases). The CDR3 totals 14 residues. V was clipped by 4 bases and J by 9 bases, with 16 bases between them. Looked up from germline, CDR1 is SNHLY and CDR2 is FYNNEI. CDR3 amino acids: CASSARSRVSEQFF. The CDR3 nucleotides read TGTGCCAGCAGTGCCCGCTCGCGGGTGTCTGAGCAGTTCTTC. Based on the CDR3 plus reference TRBV2 and TRBJ2-1, the full variable domain is EPEVTQTPSHQVTQMGQEVILRCVPISNHLYFYWYRQILGQKVEFLVSFYNNEISEKSEIFDDQFSVERPDGSNFTLKIRSTKLEDSAMYFCASSARSRVSEQFFGPGTRLTVL.

J is TRBJ2-3 and V is TRBV19; D is perhaps TRBD2 (6 bases). Trimming removed 7 bases at V and 3 bases at J, with 23 bases between. Per germline, CDR1 LNHDA and CDR2 SQIVND (reference sequence). This CDR3 is 17 amino acids long. In nucleotides, the CDR3 is TGTGCCAGTACTTTCGGGATCGCGGGGAGTAGGACAGATACGCAGTATTTT. This codes for CASTFGIAGSRTDTQYF.

V usage is TRBV27 and J usage is TRBJ2-7, with 10 bases lining up with TRBD2. This CDR3 region has 17 residues. CDR1 is MNHEY, CDR2 SMNVEV, per germline (reference sequence). V trimming: 5 bases; J trimming: 2 bases; junction bases outside the gene matches: 12. CDR3 in amino acids: CASSRTELGLAAYEQYF. The CDR3 nucleotides read TGTGCCAGCAGTCGTACCGAACTAGGACTAGCGGCCTACGAGCAGTACTTC.

This clone was observed once. The J gene is TRBJ2-7, the V gene TRBV9, with 7 positions matching TRBD1. CDR1 and CDR2 (germline): SGDLS, YYNGEE. The trim removed 3 bases at V and 0 bases at J, leaving 6 bases unmatched. The CDR3 has 15 residues. CDR3 sequence reads: CASSARDSLSYEQYF. CDR3 in DNA: TGTGCCAGCAGCGCCCGGGACAGTCTCTCCTACGAGCAGTACTTC.

The chain links TRBV28 to TRBJ1-5; 8 bases match TRBD1. The germline V gene has CDR1 MDHEN and CDR2 SYDVKM. The ends lost 6 bases at V and 3 bases at J; junction bases unmatched: 4. The CDR3 has 14 residues. Written as DNA, the CDR3 is TGTGCCAGCAGAGAACAGGGGGTCAATCAGCCCCAGCATTTT. Translating gives CASREQGVNQPQHF.

Of note for this clone: The same CDR3 arises from other DNA sequences in this sample as well. The chain joins TRBV13 to TRBJ2-7; 7 nucleotides match TRBD2. There are 12 residues in the CDR3. V lost 5 bases, J lost 4 bases, and 2 bases stayed unmatched. The germline V gene encodes CDR1 PRHDT and CDR2 FYEKMQ (reference sequence). The CDR3: CASSPSGYEQYF. In DNA, the CDR3 is TGTGCCAGCAGCCCTAGCGGATACGAGCAGTACTTC.

The chain combines TRBV4-3 with TRBJ1-4; D is undetermined. This CDR3 has 17 residues. Trimming removed 4 bases from V and 5 bases from J, with 20 bases in between. Germline CDR1 is LGHNA and CDR2 is YSLEER. CDR3 residues: CASSRGAQVWENEKLFF. The CDR3 nucleotides read TGCGCCAGCAGCCGAGGAGCCCAGGTTTGGGAGAATGAAAAACTGTTTTTT.

The V gene is TRBV2, the J gene TRBJ2-1; D perhaps matches TRBD2 (6 bases). This CDR3 has 13 residues. Trimming cost V 2 bases and J 10 bases, with 12 bases left between them. Germline V lookup: CDR1 SNHLY, CDR2 FYNNEI. The CDR3 nucleotides are TGTGCCAGCAGTGAATTGTTGGGACTCGAGCAGTTCTTC. The encoded protein is CASSELLGLEQFF. Complete variable domain (other parts from reference TRBV2 and TRBJ2-1): EPEVTQTPSHQVTQMGQEVILRCVPISNHLYFYWYRQILGQKVEFLVSFYNNEISEKSEIFDDQFSVERPDGSNFTLKIRSTKLEDSAMYFCASSELLGLEQFFGPGTRLTVL.